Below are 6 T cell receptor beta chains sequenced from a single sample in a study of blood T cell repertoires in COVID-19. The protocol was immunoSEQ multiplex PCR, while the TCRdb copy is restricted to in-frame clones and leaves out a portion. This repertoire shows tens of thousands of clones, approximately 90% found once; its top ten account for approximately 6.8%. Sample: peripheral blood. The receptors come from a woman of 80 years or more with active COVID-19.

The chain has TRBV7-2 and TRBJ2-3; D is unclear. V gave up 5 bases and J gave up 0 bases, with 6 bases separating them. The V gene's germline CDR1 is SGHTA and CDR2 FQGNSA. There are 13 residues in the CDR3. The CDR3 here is CASSEESTDTQYF. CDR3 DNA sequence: TGTGCCAGCAGCGAGGAAAGCACAGATACGCAGTATTTT.

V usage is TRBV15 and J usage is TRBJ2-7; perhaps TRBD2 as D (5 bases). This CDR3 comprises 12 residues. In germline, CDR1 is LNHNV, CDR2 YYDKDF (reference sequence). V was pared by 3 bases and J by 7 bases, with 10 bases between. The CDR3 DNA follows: TGTGCCACCAGCAGGTCCAGGAGGGAGCAGTACTTC. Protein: CATSRSRREQYF. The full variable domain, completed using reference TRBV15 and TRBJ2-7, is DAMVIQNPRYQVTQFGKPVTLSCSQTLNHNVMYWYQQKSSQAPKLLFHYYDKDFNNEADTPDNFQSRRPNTSFCFLDIRSPGLGDTAMYLCATSRSRREQYFGPGTRLTVT.

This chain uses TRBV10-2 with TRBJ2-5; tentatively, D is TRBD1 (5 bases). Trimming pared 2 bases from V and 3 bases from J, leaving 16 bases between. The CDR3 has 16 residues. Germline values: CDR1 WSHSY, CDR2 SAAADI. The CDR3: CASSEHTGRDEETQYF. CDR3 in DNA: TGCGCCAGCAGTGAGCATACAGGCCGCGACGAAGAGACCCAGTACTTC.

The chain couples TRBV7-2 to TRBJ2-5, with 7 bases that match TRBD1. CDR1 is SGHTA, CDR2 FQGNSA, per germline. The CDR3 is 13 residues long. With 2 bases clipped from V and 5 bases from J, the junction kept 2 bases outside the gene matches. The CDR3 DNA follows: TGTGCCAGCAGCTTATACAGGGGTGAGACCCAGTACTTC. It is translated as CASSLYRGETQYF.

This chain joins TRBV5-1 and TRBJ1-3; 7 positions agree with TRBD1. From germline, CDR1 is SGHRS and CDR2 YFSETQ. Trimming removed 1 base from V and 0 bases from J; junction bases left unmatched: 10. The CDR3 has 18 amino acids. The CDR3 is CASSLIWSGGISGNTIYF. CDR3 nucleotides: TGCGCCAGCAGCTTGATATGGTCAGGGGGTATCTCTGGAAACACCATATATTTT.

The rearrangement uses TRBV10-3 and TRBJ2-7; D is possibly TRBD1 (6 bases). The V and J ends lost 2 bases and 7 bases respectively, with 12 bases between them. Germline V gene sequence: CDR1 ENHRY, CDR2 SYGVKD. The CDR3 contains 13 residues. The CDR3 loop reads CAISELQGMEQYF. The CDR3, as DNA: TGTGCCATCAGTGAGCTTCAGGGGATGGAGCAGTACTTC.